A selection of T cell receptor beta chains follows, all from one sample in a study of T-cell memory formation after mild COVID-19. A single record per CDR3 protein comes from TCRdb applying MiXCR to the 5' RACE reads. Among under 250,000 distinct CDR3 sequences listed, approximately 15% were seen once. The specimen was PBMCs or a T cell subset sorted from them (not recorded which). The receptors were sampled from an adult woman who had mild COVID-19 (a few samples of this study predate the infection). Cell type and time point are not known. Both conserved end residues are part of each CDR3. D genes are given only for firm matches. A clone size is listed for some rows: how often the clone was seen (once, few, many), or a class if it is expanded.

CDR3nt	CDR3aa	v_gene	j_gene	abundance	d_gene
TGCGCCAGCAGCCAGATACAGGGATATGGCAATCAGCCCCAGCATTTT	CASSQIQGYGNQPQHF	TRBV4-1	TRBJ1-5	few	NA
TGTGCCAGCTCCAGGGAAAGGACAGATACGCAGTATTTT	CASSRERTDTQYF	TRBV12-3/TRBV12-4	TRBJ2-3	NA	NA
TGTGCCAGCAGTTACGAGCTGGGACAGGGGTACACTGAAGCTTTCTTT	CASSYELGQGYTEAFF	TRBV6-6	TRBJ1-1	NA	TRBD1
TGTGCCAGCAGTTTAGGAGCAGGAGCTATGAACACTGAAGCTTTCTTT	CASSLGAGAMNTEAFF	TRBV12-3/TRBV12-4	TRBJ1-1	NA	NA
TGTGCCAACAGCCAGTCTAAGCTTCGGGGCGCTGAAGCTTTCTTT	CANSQSKLRGAEAFF	TRBV3-1	TRBJ1-1	NA	NA
TGTGCCAGCAGTTATACGATTGGGACGCCCCAACTAGCGGGAAACATTCAGTACTTC	CASSYTIGTPQLAGNIQYF	TRBV6-2/TRBV6-3	TRBJ2-4	few	TRBD2
TGTGCCAGCAGCCAGAGGGCAGGGAACACTGAAGCTTTCTTT	CASSQRAGNTEAFF	TRBV11-3	TRBJ1-1	NA	NA
TGTGCCAGCAGCCAAGTCCCCGGCGGTGGGACCCAGTACTTC	CASSQVPGGGTQYF	TRBV3-1	TRBJ2-5	NA	NA
TGCGCCAGCAGCGACAGGGGGCTGTTTGCAGATACGCAGTATTTT	CASSDRGLFADTQYF	TRBV5-1	TRBJ2-3	NA	TRBD1
TGTGCCAGCAGTTACGACCTCCGGAGGGGCTACACCTTC	CASSYDLRRGYTF	TRBV6-5	TRBJ1-2	NA	NA
TGTGCCAGCAGATCCCGGACAGAGGGAGGCTACACCTTC	CASRSRTEGGYTF	TRBV5-5	TRBJ1-2	many	NA
TGTGCCAGCAGCCCATCGCCCCCATCCTATTCTGGGGCCAACGTCCTGACTTTC	CASSPSPPSYSGANVLTF	TRBV7-9	TRBJ2-6	few	NA
TGTGCCAGAAGCAAAGGAGGCGGGAGGGCCGAAGGCGCCGGGGAGCTGTTTTTT	CARSKGGGRAEGAGELFF	TRBV5-3	TRBJ2-2	NA	TRBD2
TGTGCCACCAGTGACCCGGGACAGGGGATCTATGGCTACACCTTC	CATSDPGQGIYGYTF	TRBV24-1	TRBJ1-2	many	TRBD1
TGTGCCAGCATCTCCCCCGGTCGGGACCATCAGCCCCAGCATTTT	CASISPGRDHQPQHF	TRBV28	TRBJ1-5	NA	NA
TGTGCCAGCAGTCCTGGACTAGTCACAGATACGCAGTATTTT	CASSPGLVTDTQYF	TRBV7-2	TRBJ2-3	many	TRBD2
TGCGCCAGCAGCCCCCGGGATGGGGCCTATGGCTACACCTTC	CASSPRDGAYGYTF	TRBV5-1	TRBJ1-2	NA	NA
TGCGCCAGCAGCTTGGCCCCCATTGGATCCAGCAATCAGCCCCAGCATTTT	CASSLAPIGSSNQPQHF	TRBV5-1	TRBJ1-5	few	NA
TGCAGTGCTAGAGATAGGACAGGTATGAACACTGAAGCTTTCTTT	CSARDRTGMNTEAFF	TRBV20-1	TRBJ1-1	few	TRBD1
TGCAGTGCTAGACCCTGGGCAGGGCCCTACAATGAGCAGTTCTTC	CSARPWAGPYNEQFF	TRBV20-1	TRBJ2-1	NA	NA
TGTGCCAGCAGCCATCGGATTTCCCAAGAGACCCAGTACTTC	CASSHRISQETQYF	TRBV3-1	TRBJ2-5	few	NA
TGCAGTGCTAGAGCTAGTGACAGGGGATCCTACGAGCAGTACTTC	CSARASDRGSYEQYF	TRBV20-1	TRBJ2-7	NA	TRBD1
TGTGCCAGCAGTAAACAGAGCTCTGGGGCCAACGTCCTGACTTTC	CASSKQSSGANVLTF	TRBV6-2/TRBV6-3	TRBJ2-6	few	NA
TGTGCCAGCAGTGAGGTGACTAGCTGGCAGACCCAGTACTTC	CASSEVTSWQTQYF	TRBV2	TRBJ2-5	NA	TRBD2
TGTGCCAGCAGCTTCCTTTCGTTGGGAACCGGGGAGCTGTTTTTT	CASSFLSLGTGELFF	TRBV7-9	TRBJ2-2	NA	NA
TGTGCCAGCAGTGCTCCTAACGAGCAGTACTTC	CASSAPNEQYF	TRBV6-1	TRBJ2-7	few	NA
TGTGCCAGCAGCGTAGGACCGAGTGAGCAGTTCTTC	CASSVGPSEQFF	TRBV9	TRBJ2-1	few	NA
TGTGCCAGCAGCCAAGGTCCCGGGGAGACCCAGTACTTC	CASSQGPGETQYF	TRBV4-2	TRBJ2-5	few	NA
TGTGCCAGCAGCTCGAATCGAGGACTAGCGGCCACAGATACGCAGTATTTT	CASSSNRGLAATDTQYF	TRBV7-2	TRBJ2-3	few	TRBD2
TGTGCCACCGAAGACAGGTCCTACGAGCAGTACTTC	CATEDRSYEQYF	TRBV10-3	TRBJ2-7	NA	NA
TGTGCCTGGGCTATCGGACATGATAGCGAAAAACTGTTTTTT	CAWAIGHDSEKLFF	TRBV30	TRBJ1-4	NA	NA